The 27 T cell receptor beta chains listed next were all sequenced from one sample in a study of T cells in Graves' hyperthyroidism and ophthalmopathy. Amplified TCR beta CDR3 regions came from RNA transcripts. The study used the HTBI primer set for a first-round RT-PCR of the TCR CDR3. TCRdb fed the multiplex PCR reads into MiXCR, producing one record per CDR3 protein. The data hold about 610,000 distinct CDR3 sequences, with approximately 15% observed a single time. Sequencing was done on a sample of blood. The receptors derive from a woman aged 35 to 49 with Graves' ophthalmopathy.

This clonotype came up many times. The chain links TRBV20-1 to TRBJ2-5; TRBD2 matches at 10 bases. The V and J ends lost 4 bases and 3 bases, in that order; junction bases with no gene match: 5. This CDR3 has 14 amino acids. In germline, CDR1 is DFQATT, CDR2 SNEGSKA (reference sequence). The CDR3 sequence: CSAIPGTSEETQYF. The CDR3 DNA reads TGCAGTGCTATACCCGGGACTAGCGAAGAGACCCAGTACTTC.

This clonotype was detected many times. The chain has TRBV10-3 and TRBJ2-7; possible D gene TRBD1, 6 bases. The CDR3 is 16 residues long. Germline CDR1 ENHRY, CDR2 SYGVKD. V was cut by 3 bases and J by 6 bases, with 21 bases left in between. The CDR3 loop reads CAISDSGTGRLGEQYF. CDR3 nucleotide sequence: TGTGCCATCAGTGACTCCGGAACAGGGCGGCTAGGCGAGCAGTACTTC.

This clonotype appeared many times. V usage is TRBV2 and J usage is TRBJ1-5, with D tentatively TRBD1 (5 bases). This CDR3 region has 14 residues. V lost 7 bases and J lost 0, with 10 bases in between. Germline V gene sequence: CDR1 SNHLY, CDR2 FYNNEI. In DNA form, the CDR3 reads TGTGCCAGCAAAGCGGGGGGTAGCAATCAGCCCCAGCATTTT. Translating it yields CASKAGGSNQPQHF. The full variable domain, in which reference TRBV2 and TRBJ1-5 provide the parts outside the CDR3, is EPEVTQTPSHQVTQMGQEVILRCVPISNHLYFYWYRQILGQKVEFLVSFYNNEISEKSEIFDDQFSVERPDGSNFTLKIRSTKLEDSAMYFCASKAGGSNQPQHFGDGTRLSIL.

The rearrangement links TRBV29-1 to TRBJ1-2; 11 bases agree with TRBD1. The junction had 11 bases not matched to a gene; V was cut back by 6 bases and J by 5 bases. Germline V lookup: CDR1 SQVTM, CDR2 ANQGSEA. This CDR3 is built from 15 residues. CDR3 in DNA: TGCAGCGTCTACACCGAGGGGACAGGGGGTTATGGCTACACCTTC. This translates into CSVYTEGTGGYGYTF.

This clonotype was counted at least ten times. The chain combines TRBV4-1 with TRBJ2-5; tentatively, D is TRBD1 or TRBD2 (5 bases each). V lost 4 bases, J lost 0 bases, and 18 bases lay in between. Germline CDR1 MGHRA, CDR2 YSYEKL. The length of the CDR3 is 17 residues. The CDR3 region has the DNA TGCGCCAGCAGCCTTAGAGGGCTAGTGGGGGACCAAGAGACCCAGTACTTC. This translates into CASSLRGLVGDQETQYF.

In this sample, this clonotype turned up many times. J is TRBJ2-7 and V is TRBV7-8; TRBD1 agrees at 8 bases. The V gene end was trimmed by 2 bases and the J gene end by 6 bases; junction bases not matched to a gene: 9. Germline assignment: CDR1 SGHVS and CDR2 FQNEAQ. This CDR3 contains 15 residues. The CDR3 region is CASSLNRDRSAEQYF. In nucleotides, the CDR3 is TGTGCCAGCAGCTTAAACCGGGACAGGTCTGCCGAGCAGTACTTC.

This clonotype was seen repeatedly, ten times or more. This chain links TRBV19 with TRBJ1-1; D ambiguous. The V end lost 5 bases, the J end lost 0 bases, and 10 bases lay between the germline ends. The CDR3 length is 14 residues. Germline V gene sequence: CDR1 LNHDA, CDR2 SQIVND (reference sequence). The DNA for the CDR3 is TGTGCCAGTAGTGGTGTCCTCATGAACACTGAAGCTTTCTTT. Protein product: CASSGVLMNTEAFF.

This clonotype was counted between two and nine times. The CDR3 reads CATSDLGLAGDAELFF. In DNA form, the CDR3 reads TGTGCCACCAGTGACCTCGGACTAGCGGGAGATGCAGAGCTGTTTTTT. The chain links TRBV24-1 to TRBJ2-2, with 13 nucleotides matching TRBD2. CDR1 is KGHDR, CDR2 SFDVKD, per germline. This CDR3 is built from 16 residues. The trim removed 4 bases at V and 11 bases at J, leaving 9 bases unmatched.

Many counts were recorded for this clonotype. The chain is built from TRBV7-8 and TRBJ1-1, with 9 bases fitting TRBD1. The CDR3 is 16 residues long. Losses at the gene ends were 5 bases for V and 8 bases for J; bases not matched to a gene: 15. Germline loops: CDR1 SGHVS, CDR2 FQNEAQ. The CDR3: CASSHLLTRTGEEAFF. The DNA of the CDR3 is TGTGCCAGCAGCCACCTTCTGACTAGGACAGGGGAAGAAGCTTTCTTT.

A single count supports this clonotype. The gene calls are TRBV24-1 and TRBJ1-1; a possible D gene is TRBD1 (6 bases). This CDR3 is built from 15 residues. With 0 bases removed from V and 4 bases from J, the gap between germline ends came to 11 bases. Germline V gene sequence: CDR1 KGHDR, CDR2 SFDVKD. The CDR3 nucleotides read TGTGCCACCAGTGATTTGCGGGGGGGGCGCACTGAAGCTTTCTTT. Translation: CATSDLRGGRTEAFF.

This clonotype showed up many times. Here the CDR3 reads CASSPNAGINEQYF. DNA of the CDR3: TGTGCCAGCAGCCCCAACGCGGGGATCAACGAGCAGTACTTC. This chain connects TRBV11-2 to TRBJ2-7; a possible D gene is TRBD2 (6 bases). This CDR3 has 14 residues. The germline V and J ends were trimmed by 5 bases and 5 bases, with 16 bases remaining between them. Germline V lookup: CDR1 SGHAT, CDR2 FQNNGV.

This clonotype was recorded many times. The chain has TRBV5-5 and TRBJ2-7; 7 bases agree with TRBD1. The length of the CDR3 is 12 residues. Germline lookup yields CDR1 SGHKS and CDR2 YYEKEE (reference sequence). The junction had 4 bases not matched to a gene; V was cut back by 6 bases and J by 4 bases. CDR3 in DNA: TGTGCCAGCAACGTACAGGGGTACGAGCAGTACTTC. It specifies CASNVQGYEQYF.

About this clonotype: Being one base from a much bigger clone, this may be a read error. CDR3 bases: TGTGCCAGCAAGGTTCGGCATGAGCTCTACGAGCAGTACTTC. Protein: CASKVRHELYEQYF. The chain couples TRBV6-1 to TRBJ2-7; D gene ambiguous. Trimming shortened V by 7 bases and J by 3 bases, and 16 bases separated the two germline ends. CDR1 and CDR2 from the germline V gene are MNHNS and SASEGT. This CDR3 has 14 amino acids.

This clonotype was seen at least ten times. This sequence joins TRBV7-3 and TRBJ1-2; D not certain. The CDR3 sequence is 13 residues long. Trimming removed 4 bases from V and 8 bases from J, with 14 bases in between. Germline CDR1 and CDR2: SGHTA and FQGTGA. This chain's CDR3 is CASSSMARSGYTF. CDR3 in DNA: TGTGCCAGCAGCTCAATGGCTCGATCGGGCTACACCTTC.

In this sample, this clonotype turned up a few times. This chain joins TRBV27 and TRBJ2-2; 7 nucleotides agree with TRBD1. V trimming: 8 bases; J trimming: 5 bases; junction bases outside the gene matches: 11. This CDR3 is built from 15 residues. Germline V gene lookup returns CDR1 MNHEY and CDR2 SMNVEV (reference sequence). CDR3 amino acids: CASCQGQGVTGELFF. The CDR3 DNA reads as TGTGCCAGCTGCCAGGGTCAGGGGGTGACCGGGGAGCTGTTTTTT.

This clonotype came up a few times. The chain is built from TRBV20-1 and TRBJ2-5; tentatively, D is TRBD2 (5 bases). Germline CDR1 reads DFQATT; CDR2 reads SNEGSKA (reference sequence). The length of the CDR3 is 16 residues. The germline V and J ends were trimmed by 0 bases and 5 bases, with 19 bases remaining between them. Here the CDR3 DNA reads TGCAGTGCTAGAGACCATTCCGGACTCCCGCCTGAGACCCAGTACTTC. As protein: CSARDHSGLPPETQYF.

This clonotype occurred many times. The J gene is TRBJ2-6, the V gene TRBV10-3; unclear D gene. The V end lost 11 bases, the J end lost 2 bases, and 19 bases lay between the germline ends. Germline CDR1 is ENHRY and CDR2 is SYGVKD. The CDR3 sequence is 16 residues long. This chain's CDR3 is CASTQSVTTGANVLTF. In DNA, the CDR3 is TGTGCCTCCACCCAGTCGGTAACGACTGGGGCCAACGTCCTGACTTTC.

This clonotype occurred a few times. The rearrangement uses TRBV5-1 and TRBJ2-6; D ambiguous. Germline V CDR1 and CDR2: SGHRS, YFSETQ. The length of the CDR3 is 16 residues. V lost 2 bases to trimming and J lost 2 bases, with 11 bases between them. The CDR3 loop is CASSFGSPPGANVLTF. Written as DNA, the CDR3 is TGCGCCAGCAGCTTCGGATCCCCACCTGGGGCCAACGTCCTGACTTTC.

The rearrangement links TRBV28 to TRBJ2-7, with TRBD2 as a possible D gene (6 bases). CDR1 MDHEN and CDR2 SYDVKM come from the germline V gene. This CDR3 contains 16 residues. The V gene lost 4 bases and the J gene lost 1 base, with 17 bases spanning the gap. CDR3: CASSSPREEGSYEQYF. The CDR3 coding sequence is TGTGCCAGCAGTTCTCCCCGTGAGGAGGGTTCCTACGAGCAGTACTTC.

This clonotype has at least ten counts. The chain uses TRBV7-8 and TRBJ1-5; D call uncertain. Germline-derived CDR1 and CDR2 are SGHVS and FQNEAQ. The V end lost 5 bases, the J end lost 4 bases, and 9 bases lay between the germline ends. This CDR3 contains 13 residues. CDR3 amino acids: CASSQTRNQPQHF. The CDR3 region has the DNA TGTGCCAGCAGCCAGACACGTAATCAGCCCCAGCATTTT. The whole variable domain, filled in from reference TRBV7-8 and TRBJ1-5, reads GAGVSQSPRYKVAKRGQDVALRCDPISGHVSLFWYQQALGQGPEFLTYFQNEAQLDKSGLPSDRFFAERPEGSVSTLKIQRTQQEDSAVYLCASSQTRNQPQHFGDGTRLSIL.

This clonotype occurred many times. The chain joins TRBV12-3 or TRBV12-4 to TRBJ1-5, with 7 bases lining up with TRBD1. Losses at the gene ends were 8 bases for V and 6 bases for J; bases not matched to a gene: 16. The CDR3 is made up of 16 amino acids. CDR3: CASSPGGAIHIQPQHF. Written as DNA, the CDR3 is TGTGCCAGCTCGCCAGGGGGGGCGATCCACATTCAGCCCCAGCATTTT.

This clonotype appeared a few times. The chain carries TRBV7-9 and TRBJ2-7; 7 nucleotides align to TRBD2. J gave up 2 bases and V 5 bases, and 6 bases lay outside the gene matches. The CDR3 runs 14 residues. Germline CDR1 reads SEHNR; CDR2 reads FQNEAQ (reference sequence). The CDR3 spells CASSPSGLTYEQYF. The CDR3 bases are TGTGCCAGCAGCCCATCGGGACTAACCTACGAGCAGTACTTC.

Ten or more counts support this clonotype. The chain recombines TRBV7-8 with TRBJ2-2; possible D gene TRBD2, 6 bases. The CDR3 extends over 15 amino acids. Germline V gene data show CDR1 as SGHVS and CDR2 as FQNEAQ. V was shortened by 6 bases and J by 6 bases, with 17 bases between the two germline ends. The CDR3 nucleotides read TGTGCCAGCAGATATAGGAGGGGTTGGGCCGGGGAGCTGTTTTTT. Its protein product is CASRYRRGWAGELFF.

The V and J genes are TRBV6-5 and TRBJ1-2; D not certain. The CDR3 extends over 13 amino acids. Trimming removed 5 bases at V and 4 bases at J, with 11 bases between. Germline lookup yields CDR1 MNHEY and CDR2 SVGAGI. Here the CDR3 reads CASSTIGGYGYTF. DNA for the CDR3: TGTGCCAGCAGTACTATAGGAGGCTATGGCTACACCTTC.

This clonotype was recorded at least ten times. The rearrangement joins TRBV12-3 or TRBV12-4 to TRBJ2-5; 12 bases match TRBD2. CDR3 length: 16 residues. The V and J ends lost 5 bases and 4 bases, in that order; junction bases with no gene match: 8. The CDR3 nucleotides are TGTGCCAGCAGTGTGACTAGCGGGGGAGGTGGAGAGACCCAGTACTTC. This codes for CASSVTSGGGGETQYF.

There are a few counts of this clonotype. The chain recombines TRBV5-1 with TRBJ1-1; D is undetermined. V lost 2 bases, J lost 8 bases, and 10 bases lay in between. Germline CDR1 reads SGHRS; CDR2 reads YFSETQ. The CDR3 loop spans 12 amino acids. As DNA, the CDR3 is TGCGCCAGCAGCTTAGATTTGCGAGAAGCTTTCTTT. The encoded protein is CASSLDLREAFF.

The table lists this clonotype with many counts. The chain combines TRBV12-3 or TRBV12-4 with TRBJ1-1; 7 bases match TRBD1. The CDR3 has 14 residues. With V trimmed by 5 bases and J by 4 bases, 7 bases remained unmatched. CDR3 protein: CASSRGGSGTEAFF. The DNA for the CDR3 is TGTGCCAGCAGTCGAGGGGGCTCGGGCACTGAAGCTTTCTTT.